The rows below give T cell receptor beta chains drawn from one sample of a study of T-cell reconstitution after alpha-beta-depleted transplantation in children. TCRdb reprocessed the PCR reads with MiXCR, giving one entry per CDR3 protein. The sample lists about 580,000 distinct CDR3 sequences, 23% occurring once. The sequenced sample was PBMCs, mostly from graft donor cells, obtained 360 days after TCRalphabeta/CD19-depleted stem cell transplant. These receptors all come from a boy in the first two years of life who had a stem cell transplant for acute myeloid leukemia, so the T cells may come from the graft donor. Each CDR3 is given with its conserved first and last residue. Fields, in order: J gene, V gene, CDR3 length, D gene, clone size, CDR3 protein, CDR3 DNA. D genes are given only for firm matches. Not every row has a clone size; where given, it reads once, few, many or a size class.

>TRBJ1-2|TRBV12-3/TRBV12-4|15|.|many
CASSLAGTGAYGYTF
TGTGCCAGCAGTTTAGCGGGGACCGGCGCGTATGGCTACACCTTC
>TRBJ1-2|TRBV19|16|.|many
CASSILERPDPDGYTF
TGTGCCAGTAGTATTCTGGAAAGGCCCGACCCGGATGGCTACACCTTC
>TRBJ2-2|TRBV20-1|16|.|.
CSASTPWTKNTGELFF
TGCAGTGCTAGCACCCCGTGGACAAAGAACACCGGGGAGCTGTTTTTT
>TRBJ1-2|TRBV28|13|.|.
CASSLTTPKGYTF
TGTGCCAGCAGTTTAACGACTCCCAAGGGCTACACCTTC
>TRBJ1-6|TRBV3-1|15|.|.
CASSQGGAYVSPLHF
TGTGCCAGCAGCCAAGGTGGCGCGTACGTTTCACCCCTCCACTTT
>TRBJ2-5|TRBV7-8|11|.|.
CASSLSWTQYF
TGTGCCAGCAGCTTGTCTTGGACCCAGTACTTC
>TRBJ1-2|TRBV20-1|12|TRBD1|.
CSALGGGYGYTF
TGCAGTGCTTTAGGGGGCGGCTATGGCTACACCTTC
>TRBJ2-3|TRBV4-1|13|.|.
CASSQLLTDTQYF
TGCGCCAGCAGCCAATTATTAACAGATACGCAGTATTTT
>TRBJ2-7|TRBV13|15|TRBD2|.
CASSTSGTSVNEQYF
TGTGCCAGCAGCACCTCCGGGACTAGCGTAAACGAGCAGTACTTC
>TRBJ1-6|TRBV28|14|.|.
CASNPSSYNSPLHF
TGTGCCAGCAATCCGAGCTCCTATAATTCACCCCTCCACTTT
>TRBJ2-1|TRBV27|15|.|few
CASSLIGVRYNEQFF
TGTGCCAGCAGTTTAATAGGGGTGAGGTACAATGAGCAGTTCTTC
>TRBJ2-5|TRBV6-5|14|.|.
CASSYAQPQETQYF
TGTGCCAGCAGTTACGCGCAGCCCCAAGAGACCCAGTACTTC
>TRBJ1-5|TRBV15|19|.|.
CATSRDLGNKGRPNQPQHF
TGTGCCACCAGCAGAGATCTAGGGAATAAGGGGAGACCGAATCAGCCCCAGCATTTT
>TRBJ2-4|TRBV7-9|13|.|few
CASSPGLKNIQYF
TGTGCCAGCAGCCCAGGGCTCAAAAACATTCAGTACTTC
>TRBJ2-1|TRBV28|13|.|.
CASSPQRPNEQFF
TGTGCCAGCAGCCCCCAGCGCCCCAATGAGCAGTTCTTC
>TRBJ1-5|TRBV20-1|18|TRBD1|many
CSARDQGTGIASNQPQHF
TGCAGTGCTAGAGATCAGGGGACAGGGATTGCGAGCAATCAGCCCCAGCATTTT
>TRBJ2-1|TRBV6-4|14|TRBD2|.
CASSEWEGDNEQFF
TGTGCCAGCAGTGAGTGGGAGGGAGACAATGAGCAGTTCTTC
>TRBJ2-7|TRBV12-3/TRBV12-4|12|.|.
CASRGVSGEQYF
TGTGCCAGTAGGGGAGTTTCGGGCGAGCAGTACTTC
>TRBJ1-2|TRBV29-1|14|.|many
CSVGSETIPNGYTF
TGCAGCGTCGGATCAGAAACAATTCCCAATGGCTACACCTTC
>TRBJ2-3|TRBV20-1|18|TRBD1|.
CSAQSRDRGNPSTDTQYF
TGCAGTGCACAGTCCCGGGACAGGGGAAACCCTAGCACAGATACGCAGTATTTT
>TRBJ1-6|TRBV11-2|15|.|many
CASSPRDKPRSPLHF
TGTGCCAGCTCACCCCGGGACAAACCCCGCTCACCCCTCCACTTT
>TRBJ2-2|TRBV4-1|16|.|few
CASSQSGVTNTGELFF
TGCGCCAGCAGCCAGTCCGGGGTAACGAACACCGGGGAGCTGTTTTTT
>TRBJ2-7|TRBV24-1|13|.|few
CATSDLPSTEQYF
TGTGCCACCAGTGATTTACCCTCGACCGAGCAGTACTTC
>TRBJ2-3|TRBV18|14|.|.
CASSPPTGADTQYF
TGTGCCAGCTCACCACCGACCGGGGCAGATACGCAGTATTTT
>TRBJ2-2|TRBV7-2|15|TRBD1|many
CASSWGQSYTGELFF
TGTGCCAGCAGCTGGGGACAGTCCTACACCGGGGAGCTGTTTTTT
>TRBJ1-6|TRBV12-3/TRBV12-4|15|.|.
CASSHTGVYNSPLHF
TGTGCCAGCAGTCACACTGGAGTCTATAATTCACCCCTCCACTTT
>TRBJ1-4|TRBV6-1|14|.|many
CASSSYREGEKLFF
TGTGCCAGCAGCTCATACAGGGAGGGAGAAAAACTGTTTTTT
>TRBJ2-3|TRBV20-1|15|.|.
CSALLREVSTDTQYF
TGCAGTGCTCTCCTCAGGGAAGTCAGCACAGATACGCAGTATTTT
>TRBJ2-1|TRBV12-3/TRBV12-4|17|TRBD2|many
CASSLAPLAGGANEQFF
TGTGCCAGCAGTTTAGCGCCTTTGGCGGGGGGGGCCAATGAGCAGTTCTTC
>TRBJ2-3|TRBV20-1|15|TRBD2|.
CSAYSWAGGIDTQYF
TGCAGTGCTTACTCCTGGGCGGGGGGGATAGATACGCAGTATTTT
>TRBJ2-7|TRBV10-3|13|TRBD1|.
CAISSGTAYEQYF
TGTGCCATCAGTTCCGGGACAGCCTACGAGCAGTACTTC
>TRBJ1-6|TRBV12-3/TRBV12-4|14|.|few
CASSFGQGLATLHF
TGTGCCAGCAGTTTCGGGCAGGGGCTAGCAACCCTCCACTTT
>TRBJ2-5|TRBV24-1|12|.|many
CATIEGQETQYF
TGTGCCACCATAGAGGGACAAGAGACCCAGTACTTC
>TRBJ2-1|TRBV28|14|.|many
CASNLGAVYNEQFF
TGTGCCAGCAATTTGGGAGCGGTCTACAATGAGCAGTTCTTC
>TRBJ1-5|TRBV20-1|15|.|many
CSARAQLHSNQPQHF
TGCAGTGCTAGAGCGCAGCTACATAGCAATCAGCCCCAGCATTTT
>TRBJ1-2|TRBV7-9|11|.|many
CASYSGLIYTF
TGTGCCAGTTATAGTGGTTTGATCTACACCTTC
>TRBJ2-7|TRBV20-1|14|TRBD1|many
CSARDGQGRYEQYF
TGCAGTGCTAGAGATGGACAGGGGCGCTACGAGCAGTACTTC
>TRBJ1-1|TRBV7-8|14|.|.
CASSFREQNTEAFF
TGTGCCAGCAGCTTCAGGGAACAGAACACTGAAGCTTTCTTT
>TRBJ2-1|TRBV21-1|12|.|.
CASSIQTGPQFF
TGTGCCAGCAGCATCCAAACGGGGCCGCAGTTCTTC
>TRBJ1-2|TRBV28|11|.|.
CASSLLSGYTF
TGTGCCAGCAGTTTACTATCGGGCTACACCTTC
>TRBJ1-5|TRBV12-3/TRBV12-4|15|.|few
CASSGSRQINQPQHF
TGTGCCAGCAGCGGAAGCCGACAGATTAATCAGCCCCAGCATTTT
>TRBJ2-3|TRBV20-1|15|TRBD2|many
CSASRLAGGTDTQYF
TGCAGTGCTAGTCGACTAGCTGGGGGCACAGATACGCAGTATTTT
>TRBJ2-7|TRBV27|12|.|many
CASRETPYEQYF
TGTGCCAGCAGAGAGACACCCTACGAGCAGTACTTC
>TRBJ2-7|TRBV7-2|15|TRBD2|.
CASSLEASGAYEQYF
TGTGCCAGCAGCTTAGAGGCTAGCGGAGCCTACGAGCAGTACTTC
>TRBJ1-1|TRBV29-1|12|.|many
CSVDPRGPEAFF
TGCAGCGTTGATCCCAGGGGCCCTGAAGCTTTCTTT
>TRBJ2-1|TRBV7-7|15|TRBD2|many
CASSVSGGPLNEQFF
TGTGCCAGCAGCGTTAGCGGGGGCCCTTTAAATGAGCAGTTCTTC
>TRBJ1-2|TRBV13|14|TRBD1|many
CASSLRGQGWGYTF
TGTGCCAGCAGCTTACGGGGACAGGGTTGGGGCTACACCTTC